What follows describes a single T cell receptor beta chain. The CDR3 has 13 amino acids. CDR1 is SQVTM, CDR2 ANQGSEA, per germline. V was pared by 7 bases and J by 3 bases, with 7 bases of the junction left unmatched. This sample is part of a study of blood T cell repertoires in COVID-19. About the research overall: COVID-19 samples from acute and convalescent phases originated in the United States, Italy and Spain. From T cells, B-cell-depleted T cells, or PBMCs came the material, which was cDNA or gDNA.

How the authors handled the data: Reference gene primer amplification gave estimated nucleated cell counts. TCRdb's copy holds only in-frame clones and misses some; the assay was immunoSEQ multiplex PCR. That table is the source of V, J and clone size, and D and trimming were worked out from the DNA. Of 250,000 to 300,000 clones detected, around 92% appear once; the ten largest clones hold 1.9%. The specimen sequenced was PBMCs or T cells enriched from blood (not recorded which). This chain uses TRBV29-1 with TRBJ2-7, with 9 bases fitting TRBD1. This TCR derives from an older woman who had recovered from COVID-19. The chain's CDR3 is CSAQGQGRYEQYF. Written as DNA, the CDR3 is TGCAGCGCCCAGGGACAGGGACGCTACGAGCAGTACTTC.